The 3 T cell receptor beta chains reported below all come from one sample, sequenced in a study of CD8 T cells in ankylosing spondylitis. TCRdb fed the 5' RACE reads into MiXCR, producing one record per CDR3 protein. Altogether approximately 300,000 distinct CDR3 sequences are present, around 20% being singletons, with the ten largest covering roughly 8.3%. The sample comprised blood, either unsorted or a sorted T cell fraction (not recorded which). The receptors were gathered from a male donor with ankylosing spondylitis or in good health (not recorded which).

CDR3 in DNA: TGCAGTGCTAGAGACACAGGGGGCCCTGAAGCTTTCTTT. Protein sequence: CSARDTGGPEAFF. The chain combines TRBV20-1 with TRBJ1-1; 9 positions agree with TRBD1. With 0 bases clipped from V and 6 bases from J, the junction kept 2 bases outside the gene matches. In germline, CDR1 is DFQATT, CDR2 SNEGSKA (reference sequence). The CDR3 totals 13 residues.

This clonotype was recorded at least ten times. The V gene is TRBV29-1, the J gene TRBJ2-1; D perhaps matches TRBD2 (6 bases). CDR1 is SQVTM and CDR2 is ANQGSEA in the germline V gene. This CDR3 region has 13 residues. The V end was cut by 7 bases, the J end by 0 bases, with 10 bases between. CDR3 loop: CSARDSSYNEQFF. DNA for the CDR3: TGCAGCGCCAGGGACTCCTCCTACAATGAGCAGTTCTTC.

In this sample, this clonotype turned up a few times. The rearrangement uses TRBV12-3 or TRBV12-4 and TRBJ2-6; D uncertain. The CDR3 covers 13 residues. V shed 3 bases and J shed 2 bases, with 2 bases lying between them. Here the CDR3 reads CASSLPGANVLTF. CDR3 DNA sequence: TGTGCCAGCAGTTTGCCTGGGGCCAACGTCCTGACTTTC.